These T cell receptor beta chains were read from a single sample in a study of identifying expanded T cells in peripheral blood. Only in-frame clones appear in the TCRdb table, and some are missing; sequencing was by immunoSEQ multiplex PCR. Of 65,000 to 95,000 clones listed, roughly 89% are singletons. Sequenced input: blood. These receptors all come from a person aged 18 to 75 in good health. Both conserved end residues are part of each CDR3. Fields, in order: D gene, V gene, CDR3 length, J gene, clone size, CDR3 protein, CDR3 DNA. The D gene is left open where the match is weak. The size field is filled for only some rows; it gives once, few, many or a size class.

.	TRBV7-9	14	TRBJ2-2	.	CASSFPRQGGELFF	TGTGCCAGCAGCTTTCCCAGGCAGGGCGGGGAGCTGTTTTTT
.	TRBV19	15	TRBJ2-3	.	CASSITGLSTDTQYF	TGTGCCAGTAGTATAACGGGTCTTAGCACAGATACGCAGTATTTT
.	TRBV7-9	13	TRBJ1-4	.	CASSPRPGEKLFF	TGTGCCAGCAGCCCTCGTCCGGGTGAAAAACTGTTTTTT
.	TRBV19	14	TRBJ2-5	once	CASSMVGTQETQYF	TGTGCCAGTAGTATGGTGGGAACTCAAGAGACCCAGTACTTC
TRBD1	TRBV6-1	18	TRBJ2-6	.	CASSEMGQVLSGANVLTF	TGTGCCAGCAGTGAAATGGGACAGGTCCTCTCTGGGGCCAACGTCCTGACTTTC
.	TRBV28	15	TRBJ1-4	.	CASNPMDSYNEKLFF	TGTGCCAGCAACCCAATGGACAGTTATAATGAAAAACTGTTTTTT
.	TRBV7-2	15	TRBJ2-5	.	CASSQARGYQETQYF	TGTGCCAGCAGCCAAGCTCGGGGGTACCAAGAGACCCAGTACTTC
TRBD2	TRBV29-1	15	TRBJ2-1	.	CSVETSGRSYNEQFF	TGCAGCGTTGAGACTAGCGGGAGGTCCTACAATGAGCAGTTCTTC
TRBD1	TRBV19	14	TRBJ1-4	.	CASRATGTGEKLFF	TGTGCCAGTAGGGCGACAGGGACGGGTGAAAAACTGTTTTTT
TRBD1	TRBV4-1	15	TRBJ1-4	once	CASSWSGTGQEKLFF	TGCGCCAGCAGTTGGTCCGGGACAGGGCAGGAAAAACTGTTTTTT
.	TRBV21-1	19	TRBJ2-7	once	CASSKGQVDGLAATYEQYF	TGTGCCAGCAGCAAAGGGCAGGTCGACGGACTAGCGGCAACCTACGAGCAGTACTTC
.	TRBV2	13	TRBJ1-2	.	CASSGGENYGYTF	TGTGCCAGCAGTGGTGGGGAGAACTATGGCTACACCTTC
.	TRBV5-6	12	TRBJ2-7	.	CASSREDSPGYF	TGTGCCAGCAGCCGGGAAGACTCCCCGGGTTACTTC
.	TRBV9	15	TRBJ2-7	.	CASSEWADSSYEQYF	TGTGCCAGCAGCGAATGGGCCGACAGCTCCTACGAGCAGTACTTC
TRBD2	TRBV28	15	TRBJ2-7	.	CASILSGRTPYEQYF	TGTGCCAGCATCCTGAGCGGGAGGACTCCCTACGAGCAGTACTTC
.	TRBV6-1	14	TRBJ2-4	.	CASNPSGNQDIQYF	TGTGCCAGCAACCCGTCGGGGAACCAGGACATTCAGTACTTC
.	TRBV30	13	TRBJ1-3	.	CAWEQGSGNTIYF	TGTGCCTGGGAACAGGGCTCTGGAAACACCATATATTTT
TRBD1	TRBV5-6	14	TRBJ1-4	once	CASSSGGRFEKLFF	TGTGCCAGCAGCTCAGGGGGTCGCTTTGAAAAACTGTTTTTT
.	TRBV7-2	14	TRBJ2-1	.	CASSLETSRNEQFF	TGTGCCAGCAGCTTAGAAACTAGTCGGAATGAGCAGTTCTTC
TRBD1	TRBV28	15	TRBJ1-4	.	CASSGTARDNEKLFF	TGTGCCAGCAGCGGGACAGCCCGCGATAATGAAAAACTGTTTTTT
TRBD1	TRBV6-5	14	TRBJ2-3	many	CASSLQGSTDTQYF	TGTGCCAGCAGTTTACAGGGGAGCACAGATACGCAGTATTTT
TRBD2	TRBV6-5	15	TRBJ2-5	.	CASTPSGRVQETQYF	TGTGCCAGCACCCCTAGCGGGAGGGTACAAGAGACCCAGTACTTC
.	TRBV4-1	17	TRBJ1-4	.	CASSQDRATAISEKLFF	TGCGCCAGCAGCCAAGATCGAGCTACAGCAATATCCGAAAAACTGTTTTTT
TRBD1	TRBV19	14	TRBJ1-2	.	CASTTGQGWHGYTF	TGTGCCAGTACCACCGGACAGGGTTGGCATGGCTACACCTTC
.	TRBV25-1	14	TRBJ2-5	.	CASSEFAGEETQYF	TGTGCCAGCAGTGAATTTGCAGGGGAAGAGACCCAGTACTTC
TRBD2	TRBV11-3	17	TRBJ2-2	.	CASSLDRAGANTGELFF	TGTGCCAGCAGCTTAGATAGGGCGGGAGCGAACACCGGGGAGCTGTTTTTT
.	TRBV29-1	13	TRBJ2-5	.	CSVGTPGQETQYF	TGCAGCGTCGGGACACCCGGCCAAGAGACCCAGTACTTC
.	TRBV1	17	TRBJ2-3	.	CTSSQPGLAGGTDTQYF	TGCACCAGCAGCCAGCCGGGACTAGCGGGAGGAACAGATACGCAGTATTTT
.	TRBV29-1	15	TRBJ2-1	.	CSVETIGQSYNEQFF	TGCAGCGTTGAAACTATAGGACAGAGCTACAATGAGCAGTTCTTC
TRBD1	TRBV2	16	TRBJ1-1	few	CASSSQRTGKDTEAFF	TGTGCCAGCAGTTCCCAAAGGACAGGGAAGGACACTGAAGCTTTCTTT
.	TRBV9	15	TRBJ1-4	.	CASSSGQGLDEKLFF	TGTGCCAGCAGCTCAGGCCAGGGGCTGGATGAAAAACTGTTTTTT
.	TRBV10-2	16	TRBJ1-5	.	CASSGKRGASNQPQHF	TGCGCCAGCAGTGGTAAGCGGGGCGCGAGCAATCAGCCCCAGCATTTT
TRBD1	TRBV2	14	TRBJ1-1	.	CASSLTGAGTEAFF	TGTGCCAGCAGTCTTACAGGGGCCGGCACTGAAGCTTTCTTT
.	TRBV5-4	14	TRBJ1-1	.	CASSLGPTDTEAFF	TGTGCCAGCAGCTTAGGACCCACGGACACTGAAGCTTTCTTT
.	TRBV7-3	16	TRBJ2-3	.	CASSLMADTSTDTQYF	TGTGCCAGCAGCTTAATGGCGGACACTAGCACAGATACGCAGTATTTT
.	TRBV5-1	14	TRBJ1-5	many	CASSFEGTGQPQHF	TGCGCCAGCAGCTTTGAGGGGACGGGTCAGCCCCAGCATTTT
.	TRBV7-8	15	TRBJ1-1	.	CASSLAGRGGTEAFF	TGTGCCAGCAGCTTAGCTGGCCGGGGGGGCACTGAAGCTTTCTTT
TRBD1	TRBV5-6	14	TRBJ1-1	.	CASSLPTGTTEAFF	TGTGCCAGCAGCTTGCCGACAGGGACAACTGAAGCTTTCTTT
TRBD1	TRBV7-2	16	TRBJ2-5	.	CASSSGTGTGIETQYF	TGTGCCAGCAGCTCGGGGACCGGGACAGGTATTGAGACCCAGTACTTC
TRBD1	TRBV7-2	18	TRBJ2-7	.	CASSREGQGVMGRHEQYF	TGTGCCAGCAGCCGAGAGGGACAGGGGGTAATGGGGCGCCACGAGCAGTACTTC
.	TRBV29-1	12	TRBJ1-5	.	CSVGGSNQPQHF	TGCAGCGTTGGGGGCAGTAATCAGCCCCAGCATTTT
TRBD2	TRBV28	15	TRBJ2-7	.	CASLPPSGRKHEQYF	TGTGCCAGCCTTCCTCCTAGCGGGAGGAAACACGAGCAGTACTTC
TRBD1	TRBV27	15	TRBJ2-2	.	CASSPPGQVTGELFF	TGTGCCAGCAGTCCCCCGGGACAGGTCACCGGGGAGCTGTTTTTT
TRBD1	TRBV5-1	16	TRBJ2-7	.	CASSTWGTVSSYEQYF	TGCGCCAGCAGCACGTGGGGGACAGTGAGCTCCTACGAGCAGTACTTC
.	TRBV2	12	TRBJ2-2	once	CASERDTGELFF	TGTGCCTCCGAGAGGGACACCGGGGAGCTGTTTTTT
.	TRBV7-3	14	TRBJ2-2	.	CASSWQGNTGELFF	TGTGCCAGCAGTTGGCAGGGGAACACCGGGGAGCTGTTTTTT